Presented here are 30 T cell receptor beta chains from one specimen sequenced in a study of blood T cells in healthy people across ages. Together with a sample-barcoded 5' primer, a J-beta primer mix was included in a second PCR lasting about 6 to 11 cycles. TCRdb used MiXCR to reprocess the 5' RACE reads, holding one entry per CDR3 protein. The table records 950,000 to 1,200,000 distinct CDR3 sequences, around two fifths of them present only once. Specimen: blood. The receptors were sampled from a young man in good health.

The chain is built from TRBV6-2 or TRBV6-3 and TRBJ1-1, with D unresolved. This CDR3 is built from 13 residues. The germline V gene encodes CDR1 MNHEY and CDR2 SVGEGT. Deletions cut 7 bases from V and 5 bases from J, with 14 bases between. Written as DNA, the CDR3 is TGTGCCAGCATCCCGGGGATTAGGACTGAAGCTTTCTTT. Translated: CASIPGIRTEAFF.

In this sample, this clonotype turned up a few times. The chain recombines TRBV7-9 with TRBJ1-6; D unresolved. This CDR3 has 12 amino acids. Germline V CDR1 and CDR2: SEHNR, FQNEAQ (reference sequence). Trimming left V 6 bases short and J 8 bases short, with 8 bases between. CDR3 amino acids: CASSLRDSPLHF. The DNA of the CDR3 is TGTGCCAGCAGTTTGAGGGATTCACCCCTCCACTTT.

The rearrangement links TRBV7-2 to TRBJ2-1; TRBD2 agrees at 8 bases. With 8 bases clipped from V and 3 bases from J, the junction kept 6 bases outside the gene matches. This CDR3 comprises 14 residues. Germline CDR1 is SGHTA and CDR2 is FQGNSA. CDR3 DNA sequence: TGTGCCAGCGGTTTAGCGGGGAACTACAATGAGCAGTTCTTC. This gives the protein CASGLAGNYNEQFF.

The chain recombines TRBV6-2 or TRBV6-3 with TRBJ2-1; D unclear. Germline V gene lookup returns CDR1 MNHEY and CDR2 SVGEGT. There are 12 residues in the CDR3. Trimming cost V 2 bases and J 10 bases, with 9 bases left between them. The CDR3 sequence: CASSYDVDEQFF. CDR3 nucleotides: TGTGCCAGCAGTTACGATGTCGACGAGCAGTTCTTC.

In nucleotides, the CDR3 is TGTGCCACCAGCAGGGAAGGGATGTCTAACTATGGCTACACCTTC. It is translated as CATSREGMSNYGYTF. The gene calls are TRBV15 and TRBJ1-2; D unresolved. This CDR3 is built from 15 residues. Germline V gene lookup returns CDR1 LNHNV and CDR2 YYDKDF (reference sequence). V was cut by 3 bases and J by 0 bases, with 11 bases left in between. The full variable domain, rest sourced from reference TRBV15 and TRBJ1-2, is DAMVIQNPRYQVTQFGKPVTLSCSQTLNHNVMYWYQQKSSQAPKLLFHYYDKDFNNEADTPDNFQSRRPNTSFCFLDIRSPGLGDTAMYLCATSREGMSNYGYTFGSGTRLTVV.

The rearrangement uses TRBV7-9 and TRBJ2-7; D not resolved. Germline V CDR1 and CDR2: SEHNR, FQNEAQ (reference sequence). There are 15 residues in the CDR3. V was cut by 5 bases and J by 6 bases, with 20 bases left in between. The CDR3: CASSKPYSGEGEQYF. The CDR3 DNA sequence: TGTGCCAGCAGCAAACCGTACTCAGGTGAAGGCGAGCAGTACTTC.

The genes are TRBV7-3 and TRBJ2-3, with D uncertain. In germline, CDR1 is SGHTA, CDR2 FQGTGA. This CDR3 contains 15 residues. The V gene lost 3 bases and the J gene lost 2 bases, with 12 bases spanning the gap. CDR3 DNA sequence: TGTGCCAGCAGCTTCGAAGGTCTTGACACAGATACGCAGTATTTT. Protein sequence: CASSFEGLDTDTQYF.

The chain joins TRBV6-6 to TRBJ1-2; no definite D call. The V end was cut by 2 bases, the J end by 3 bases, with 13 bases between. Germline V gives CDR1 MNHNY, CDR2 SVGAGI (reference sequence). The CDR3 is made up of 15 amino acids. The CDR3 spells CASSYKGRLDYGYTF. In DNA, the CDR3 is TGTGCCAGCAGTTACAAGGGCCGGTTAGACTATGGCTACACCTTC.

The chain is built from TRBV6-1 and TRBJ1-2; perhaps TRBD1 as D (6 bases). Trimming took 8 bases from V and 2 from J, leaving 24 bases between them. CDR3 length equals 17 residues. Germline CDR1 reads MNHNS; CDR2 reads SASEGT. Written as DNA, the CDR3 is TGTGCCAGCTTCACCTCTAATACCAGGGGTTTAAACTATGGCTACACCTTC. Translating gives CASFTSNTRGLNYGYTF.

In regard to this clonotype: A read error may produce the germline difference seen at one junction end. The chain carries TRBV4-3 and TRBJ2-4; no definite D call. CDR3 length: 16 residues. Germline CDR1 reads LGHNA; CDR2 reads YSLEER. For the CDR3, the DNA is TGCACCAGCAGCCAAGCTTTTTCAGGAGAGGAAAACATTCAGTACTTC. As protein: CTSSQAFSGEENIQYF.

A note on this clonotype: At one end, the junction sequence differs from germline, possibly due to a read error. The CDR3 DNA reads TGTGCCACCGGCAGAGGGGTAAGGGGTGGTGAAAAACTGTTTTTT. Translation gives CATGRGVRGGEKLFF. V usage is TRBV15 and J usage is TRBJ1-4; possibly TRBD1 for D (5 bases). Germline CDR1 and CDR2: LNHNV and YYDKDF (reference sequence). This CDR3 region has 15 residues. Variable domain in full (rest from reference TRBV15 and TRBJ1-4): DAMVIQNPRYQVTQFGKPVTLSCSQTLNHNVMYWYQQKSSQAPKLLFHYYDKDFNNEADTPDNFQSRRPNTSFCFLDIRSPGLGDTAMYLCATGRGVRGGEKLFFGSGTQLSVL.

This clonotype showed up just a few times. The chain uses TRBV7-2 and TRBJ1-6, with no clear D. Germline-derived CDR1 and CDR2 are SGHTA and FQGNSA. This CDR3 has 15 amino acids. With 8 bases removed from V and 3 bases from J, the gap between germline ends came to 14 bases. The CDR3 here is CASGFMQDYNSPLHF. The CDR3 DNA sequence: TGTGCCAGCGGGTTTATGCAGGACTATAATTCACCCCTCCACTTT.

This clonotype was recorded many times. The chain recombines TRBV7-7 with TRBJ2-3; no clear D. This CDR3 region has 13 residues. Germline loops: CDR1 SSHAT, CDR2 FNYEAQ (reference sequence). V was shortened by 1 base and J by 2 bases, with 4 bases between the two germline ends. The DNA for the CDR3 is TGTGCCAGCAGCTTAGTATTCACAGATACGCAGTATTTT. Residues: CASSLVFTDTQYF.

This clonotype was seen more than once but under ten times. CDR3 sequence reads: CASSPRTSGITDTQYF. DNA of the CDR3: TGTGCCAGCAGTCCCCGGACTAGCGGAATCACAGATACGCAGTATTTT. The chain carries TRBV25-1 and TRBJ2-3; TRBD2 matches 10 bases. CDR1 and CDR2 (germline): MGHDK, SYGVNS. This CDR3 has 16 residues. V lost 5 bases and J lost 2; bases outside the gene matches: 7.

The chain recombines TRBV5-5 with TRBJ2-3; D is uncertain. CDR1 SGHKS and CDR2 YYEKEE come from the germline V gene (reference sequence). V lost 4 bases, J lost 1 base, and 13 bases lay in between. The CDR3 contains 15 residues. The CDR3, as DNA: TGTGCCAGCAGCAGGCGGTCTCTGGGCACAGATACGCAGTATTTT. Translated, it gives CASSRRSLGTDTQYF.

The chain links TRBV6-6 to TRBJ1-1; perhaps TRBD1 as D (5 bases). Germline V gene lookup returns CDR1 MNHNY and CDR2 SVGAGI (reference sequence). V was pared by 2 bases and J by 5 bases, with 12 bases between. The CDR3 loop spans 14 amino acids. CDR3 nucleotides: TGTGCCAGCAGTTACCTCCAGGGACGGACTGAAGCTTTCTTT. Protein product: CASSYLQGRTEAFF.

The V gene is TRBV12-3 or TRBV12-4, the J gene TRBJ2-2; 8 bases map to TRBD2. The CDR3 spans 16 residues. With V trimmed by 8 bases and J by 1 base, 9 bases remained unmatched. This CDR3 reads CASRGGSGVNTGELFF. The CDR3 DNA reads TGTGCCAGCCGGGGGGGGAGCGGGGTGAACACCGGGGAGCTGTTTTTT.

The sample holds a few counts of this clonotype. V is TRBV6-1 and J is TRBJ2-7; a weak D match, TRBD2 (5 bases). Trimming left V 0 bases short and J 2 bases short, with 8 bases between. CDR1 is MNHNS, CDR2 SASEGT, per germline. This CDR3 has 14 residues. The DNA for the CDR3 is TGTGCCAGCAGTGAAGCCCGGGGTGCCTACGAGCAGTACTTC. Its translation is CASSEARGAYEQYF.

The chain employs TRBV9 and TRBJ2-7, with TRBD2 as a possible D gene (5 bases). TRBJ2-4 explains the end of the DNA better; the J call may be wrong. Germline CDR1 SGDLS, CDR2 YYNGEE. The CDR3 totals 13 residues. The CDR3 coding sequence is TGTGCCAGCAGCGTAGGAGGGAAAAACATTCAGTACTTC. Translated: CASSVGGKNIQYF.

This chain uses TRBV12-3 or TRBV12-4 with TRBJ1-1; 11 bases line up with TRBD1. Trimming at V came to 6 bases and at J to 4 bases, leaving 7 bases not matched to a gene. This CDR3 contains 15 residues. The CDR3 nucleotides read TGTGCCAGCAGATCCGGGACAGGGGGAATCACTGAAGCTTTCTTT. This sequence encodes CASRSGTGGITEAFF.

There are a few counts of this clonotype. The rearrangement links TRBV3-1 to TRBJ2-7; possible D gene TRBD2, 6 bases. The J call may be faulty, since TRBJ2-4 better matches the DNA end. In germline, CDR1 is LGHDT, CDR2 YNNKEL (reference sequence). This CDR3 contains 13 residues. This chain's CDR3 is CASSQDGGTIQYF. As DNA, the CDR3 is TGTGCCAGCAGCCAAGATGGAGGGACCATTCAGTACTTC.

The chain couples TRBV6-1 to TRBJ2-7; 8 nucleotides agree with TRBD1. The CDR3 is 14 amino acids. Germline assignment: CDR1 MNHNS and CDR2 SASEGT. Germline trimming cut 3 bases from V and 2 bases from J; bases unmatched to any gene: 3. The CDR3 DNA is TGTGCCAGCAGTGAGGGACAGGCTCCCTACGAGCAGTACTTC. Translation: CASSEGQAPYEQYF.

The genes are TRBV4-3 and TRBJ2-5, with D maybe TRBD1 (5 bases). V was clipped by 0 bases and J by 5 bases, with 13 bases between them. This CDR3 is built from 15 residues. CDR1 and CDR2 from the germline V gene are LGHNA and YSLEER. CDR3 loop: CASSQDHGAWETQYF. DNA for the CDR3: TGCGCCAGCAGCCAAGATCATGGGGCCTGGGAGACCCAGTACTTC.

The CDR3 bases are TGCGCCAGCAGCCAAGATGGGTTTGACCCCATGAAGGAAAAACTGTTTTTT. Its protein product is CASSQDGFDPMKEKLFF. This chain joins TRBV4-3 and TRBJ1-4; no definite D call. This CDR3 has 17 amino acids. Trimming removed 0 bases from V and 8 bases from J, with 19 bases in between. The germline CDR1 and CDR2 sequences are LGHNA and YSLEER.

This clonotype came up a few times. The chain is built from TRBV7-2 and TRBJ2-7, with unresolved D. TRBJ2-5 matches the DNA end more closely, so the J call is doubtful. The CDR3 is 12 residues long. Germline-derived CDR1 and CDR2 are SGHTA and FQGNSA. The CDR3 DNA reads as TGTGCCAGCAGCTTAAACCTGGAGACCCAGTACTTC. Amino acids: CASSLNLETQYF.

V usage is TRBV5-1 and J usage is TRBJ1-1; no clear D. Trimming shortened V by 1 base and J by 0 bases, and 13 bases separated the two germline ends. Germline V gene data show CDR1 as SGHRS and CDR2 as YFSETQ. This CDR3 spans 16 amino acids. CDR3 nucleotides: TGCGCCAGCAGCTTGCCAACCGGGTCCCTGAACACTGAAGCTTTCTTT. Protein: CASSLPTGSLNTEAFF.

This clonotype was detected a few times. The rearrangement links TRBV12-3 or TRBV12-4 to TRBJ2-3; D unclear. The CDR3 is 15 residues long. Trimming took off 6 bases at V and 5 bases at J, with 18 bases between the two ends. CDR3 in amino acids: CASSLPEALRDTQYF. CDR3 nucleotides: TGTGCCAGCAGCCTCCCAGAAGCCCTACGAGATACGCAGTATTTT.

As for this clonotype: It may be a read error: a sequence one base away is much more abundant. The chain carries TRBV4-2 and TRBJ2-3; D is tentatively TRBD1 or TRBD2 (5 bases each). Germline V gene data show CDR1 as LGHNA and CDR2 as YNFKEQ. There are 14 residues in the CDR3. In nucleotides, the CDR3 is TGTGCCGGCAGCCGGGACCGACACACAGATACGCAGTATTTT. Its translation is CAGSRDRHTDTQYF.

This clonotype was seen many times. V gene TRBV6-4 combines with J gene TRBJ2-1, with 8 bases matching TRBD1. Trimming took 5 bases from V and 5 from J; bases not matched to a gene: 8. Germline V CDR1 and CDR2: MRHNA, SNTAGT. CDR3 length equals 15 residues. CDR3 loop: CASSLGQGTNNEQFF. CDR3 in DNA: TGTGCCAGCAGTCTTGGACAGGGAACTAACAATGAGCAGTTCTTC.

The V call is TRBV3-1, the J call TRBJ2-3, with D tentatively TRBD2 (5 bases). This CDR3 has 15 residues. Germline CDR1 is LGHDT and CDR2 is YNNKEL (reference sequence). V lost 2 bases and J 0 bases, leaving 9 bases between the germline ends. The DNA of the CDR3 is TGTGCCAGCAGCCAATTCGGGGTTAGCACAGATACGCAGTATTTT. Protein: CASSQFGVSTDTQYF.